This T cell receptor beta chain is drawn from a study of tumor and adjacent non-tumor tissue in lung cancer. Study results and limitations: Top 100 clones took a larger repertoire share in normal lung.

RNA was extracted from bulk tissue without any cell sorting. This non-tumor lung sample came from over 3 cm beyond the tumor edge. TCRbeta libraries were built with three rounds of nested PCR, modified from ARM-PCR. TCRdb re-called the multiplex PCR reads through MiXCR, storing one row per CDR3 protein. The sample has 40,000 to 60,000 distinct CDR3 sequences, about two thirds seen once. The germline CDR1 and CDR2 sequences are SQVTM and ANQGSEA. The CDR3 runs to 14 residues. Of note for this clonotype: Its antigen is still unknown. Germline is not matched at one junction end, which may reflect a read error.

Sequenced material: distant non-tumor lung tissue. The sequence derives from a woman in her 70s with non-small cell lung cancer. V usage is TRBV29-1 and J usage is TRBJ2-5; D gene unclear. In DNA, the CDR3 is TGCAGCGTTGAATGCCGCTGGGCCCAAGAGACCCATTACTTC. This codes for CSVECRWAQETHYF.